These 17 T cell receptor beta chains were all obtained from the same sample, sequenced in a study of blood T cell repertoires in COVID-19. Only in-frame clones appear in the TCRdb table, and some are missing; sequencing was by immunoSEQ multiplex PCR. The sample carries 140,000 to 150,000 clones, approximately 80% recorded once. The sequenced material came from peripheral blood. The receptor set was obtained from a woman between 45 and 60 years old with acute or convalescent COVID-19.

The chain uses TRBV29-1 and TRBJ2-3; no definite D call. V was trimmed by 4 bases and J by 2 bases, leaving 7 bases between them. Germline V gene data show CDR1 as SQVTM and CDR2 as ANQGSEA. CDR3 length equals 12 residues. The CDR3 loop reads CSVARSTDTQYF. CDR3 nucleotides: TGCAGCGTTGCGCGTTCCACAGATACGCAGTATTTT.

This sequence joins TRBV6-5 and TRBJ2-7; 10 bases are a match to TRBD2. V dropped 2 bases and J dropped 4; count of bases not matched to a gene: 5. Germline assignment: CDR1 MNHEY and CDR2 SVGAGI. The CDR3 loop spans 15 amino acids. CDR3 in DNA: TGTGCCAGCAGTTACGGGACTAGCGAGCCATACGAGCAGTACTTC. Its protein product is CASSYGTSEPYEQYF.

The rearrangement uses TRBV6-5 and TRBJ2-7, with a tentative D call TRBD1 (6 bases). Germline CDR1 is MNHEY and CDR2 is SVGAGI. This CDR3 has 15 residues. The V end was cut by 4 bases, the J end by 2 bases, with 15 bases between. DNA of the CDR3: TGTGCCAGCAGTTCTACAGGGAAGGAGCCCTACGAGCAGTACTTC. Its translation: CASSSTGKEPYEQYF.

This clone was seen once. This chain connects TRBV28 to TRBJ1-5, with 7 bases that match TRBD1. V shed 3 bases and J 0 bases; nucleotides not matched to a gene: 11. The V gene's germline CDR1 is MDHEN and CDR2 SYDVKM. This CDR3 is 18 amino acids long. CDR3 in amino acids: CASSFGGGGGGSNQPQHF. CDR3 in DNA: TGTGCCAGCAGTTTTGGTGGAGGAGGGGGCGGTAGCAATCAGCCCCAGCATTTT.

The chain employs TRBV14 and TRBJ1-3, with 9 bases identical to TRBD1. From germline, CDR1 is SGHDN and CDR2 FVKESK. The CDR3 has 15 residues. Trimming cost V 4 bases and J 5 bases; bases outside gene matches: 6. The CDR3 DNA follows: TGTGCCAGCAGCCCCGCCGGACAGGGGCGAAACACCATATATTTT. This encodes CASSPAGQGRNTIYF.

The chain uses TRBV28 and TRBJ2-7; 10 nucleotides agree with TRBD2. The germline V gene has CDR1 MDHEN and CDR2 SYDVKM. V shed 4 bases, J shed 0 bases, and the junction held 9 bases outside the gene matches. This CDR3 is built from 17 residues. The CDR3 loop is CASSSPSSGGVSYEQYF. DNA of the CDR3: TGTGCCAGCAGTTCCCCGTCCAGCGGGGGGGTCTCCTACGAGCAGTACTTC. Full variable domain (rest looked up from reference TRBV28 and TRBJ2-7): DVKVTQSSRYLVKRTGEKVFLECVQDMDHENMFWYRQDPGLGLRLIYFSYDVKMKEKGDIPEGYSVSREKKERFSLILESASTNQTSMYLCASSSPSSGGVSYEQYFGPGTRLTVT.

The CDR3 bases are TGTGCCAGCAGTGAAGGGGTGCCAGGGGGAAAAGCTTTCTTT. Translating gives CASSEGVPGGKAFF. The rearrangement links TRBV2 to TRBJ1-1; 7 nucleotides agree with TRBD1. CDR1 is SNHLY and CDR2 is FYNNEI in the germline V gene. The CDR3 has 14 amino acids. V dropped 1 base and J dropped 9; count of bases not matched to a gene: 8.

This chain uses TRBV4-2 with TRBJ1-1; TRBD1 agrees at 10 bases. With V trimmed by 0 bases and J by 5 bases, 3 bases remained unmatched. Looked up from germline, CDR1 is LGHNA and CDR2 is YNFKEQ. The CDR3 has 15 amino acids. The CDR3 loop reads CASSQDGQGGTEAFF. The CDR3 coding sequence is TGTGCCAGCAGCCAAGATGGACAGGGGGGAACTGAAGCTTTCTTT.

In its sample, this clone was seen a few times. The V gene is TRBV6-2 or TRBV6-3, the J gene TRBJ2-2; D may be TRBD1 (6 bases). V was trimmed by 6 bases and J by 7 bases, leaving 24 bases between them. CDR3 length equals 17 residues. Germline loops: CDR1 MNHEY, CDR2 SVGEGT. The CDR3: CASSQFTGTRIYGELFF. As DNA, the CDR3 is TGTGCCAGCAGCCAATTTACCGGGACAAGGATATACGGGGAGCTGTTTTTT.

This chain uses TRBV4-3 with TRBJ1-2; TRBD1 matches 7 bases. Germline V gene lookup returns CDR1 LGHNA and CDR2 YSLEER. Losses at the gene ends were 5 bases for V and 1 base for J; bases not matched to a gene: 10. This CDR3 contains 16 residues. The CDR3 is CASSSGQRSLNYGYTF. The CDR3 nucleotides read TGCGCCAGCAGCTCGGGACAGCGATCCCTTAACTATGGCTACACCTTC.

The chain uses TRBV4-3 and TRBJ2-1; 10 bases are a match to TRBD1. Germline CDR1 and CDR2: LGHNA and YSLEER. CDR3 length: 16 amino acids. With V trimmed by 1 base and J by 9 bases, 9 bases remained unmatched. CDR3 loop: CASSQATGGRVGEQFF. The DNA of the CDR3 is TGCGCCAGCAGCCAAGCGACAGGGGGCCGGGTTGGTGAGCAGTTCTTC.

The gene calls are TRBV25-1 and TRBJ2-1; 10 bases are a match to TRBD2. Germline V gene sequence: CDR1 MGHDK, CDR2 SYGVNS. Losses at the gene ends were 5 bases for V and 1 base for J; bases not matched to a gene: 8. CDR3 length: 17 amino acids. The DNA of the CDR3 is TGTGCCAGCAGTAGGGTATCTAGCGGGGGATCCTACAATGAGCAGTTCTTC. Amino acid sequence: CASSRVSSGGSYNEQFF. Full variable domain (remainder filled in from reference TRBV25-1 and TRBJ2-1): EADIYQTPRYLVIGTGKKITLECSQTMGHDKMYWYQQDPGMELHLIHYSYGVNSTEKGDLSSESTVSRIRTEHFPLTLESARPSHTSQYLCASSRVSSGGSYNEQFFGPGTRLTVL.

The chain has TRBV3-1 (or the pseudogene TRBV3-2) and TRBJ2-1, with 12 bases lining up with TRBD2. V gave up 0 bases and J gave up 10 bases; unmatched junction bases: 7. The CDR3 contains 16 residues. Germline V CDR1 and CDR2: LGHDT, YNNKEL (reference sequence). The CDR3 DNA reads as TGTGCCAGCAGCCAAGACGCCTGGCTAGCGGGGGGGGAGCAGTTCTTC. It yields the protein CASSQDAWLAGGEQFF.

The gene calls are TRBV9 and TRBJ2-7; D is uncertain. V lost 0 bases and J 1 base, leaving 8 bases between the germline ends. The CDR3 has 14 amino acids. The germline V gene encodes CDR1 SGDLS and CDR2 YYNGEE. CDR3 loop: CASSVGSVSYEQYF. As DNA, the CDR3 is TGTGCCAGCAGCGTAGGTTCGGTGTCCTACGAGCAGTACTTC.

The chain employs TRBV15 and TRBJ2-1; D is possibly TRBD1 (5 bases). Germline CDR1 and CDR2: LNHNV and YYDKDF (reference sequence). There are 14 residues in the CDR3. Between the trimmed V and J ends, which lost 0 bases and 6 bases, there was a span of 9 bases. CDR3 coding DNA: TGTGCCACCAGCAGAGATAGGGGCAGCAATGAGCAGTTCTTC. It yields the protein CATSRDRGSNEQFF.

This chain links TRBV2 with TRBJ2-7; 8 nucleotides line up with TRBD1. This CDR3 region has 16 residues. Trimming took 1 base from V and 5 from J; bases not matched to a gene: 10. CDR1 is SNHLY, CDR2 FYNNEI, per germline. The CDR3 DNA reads TGTGCCAGCAGTGAAGGGTGGACAGGGTCGACAAACGAGCAGTACTTC. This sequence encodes CASSEGWTGSTNEQYF.

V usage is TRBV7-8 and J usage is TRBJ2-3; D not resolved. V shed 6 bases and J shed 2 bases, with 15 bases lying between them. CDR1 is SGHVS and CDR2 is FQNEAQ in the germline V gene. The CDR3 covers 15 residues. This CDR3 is CASSLGFRITDTQYF. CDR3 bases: TGTGCCAGCAGTCTAGGTTTCAGAATCACAGATACGCAGTATTTT.